Following are 26 T cell receptor beta chains from one sample sequenced in a study of identical twins. Using its own MiXCR run on the 5' RACE reads, TCRdb lists one record per CDR3 protein. The sample lists about 490,000 distinct CDR3 sequences, 15% occurring once. This sample was shared with a second study, whose subject was yellow fever vaccine responses in identical twins.

Material: CD4+ T cells sorted from blood. The receptors originated from a young woman in good health.

CDR3 in amino acids: CASSQAVRETQYF. CDR3 nucleotides: TGCGCCAGCAGCCAGGCAGTCCGCGAGACCCAGTACTTC. The chain recombines TRBV4-1 with TRBJ2-5; unclear D gene. The germline gives CDR1 MGHRA, CDR2 YSYEKL. The length of the CDR3 is 13 residues. V was cut by 3 bases and J by 5 bases, with 10 bases left in between.

The chain combines TRBV10-3 with TRBJ2-2, with 10 bases that match TRBD1. Germline V lookup: CDR1 ENHRY, CDR2 SYGVKD. There are 14 residues in the CDR3. V lost 6 bases to trimming and J lost 5 bases; unmatched junction nucleotides: 3. Written as DNA, the CDR3 is TGTGCCATCAGCCCGGGACAGGGGACCGGGGAGCTGTTTTTT. Protein sequence: CAISPGQGTGELFF.

The rearrangement links TRBV25-1 to TRBJ2-5; D is undetermined. CDR1 is MGHDK, CDR2 SYGVNS, per germline. Trimming took 1 base from V and 2 from J, leaving 14 bases between them. The CDR3 sequence is 16 residues long. The CDR3 spells CASSESVGKTQETQYF. CDR3 nucleotides: TGTGCCAGCAGTGAATCAGTAGGGAAAACACAAGAGACCCAGTACTTC. The entire variable domain, with the rest obtained from reference TRBV25-1 and TRBJ2-5, is as follows: EADIYQTPRYLVIGTGKKITLECSQTMGHDKMYWYQQDPGMELHLIHYSYGVNSTEKGDLSSESTVSRIRTEHFPLTLESARPSHTSQYLCASSESVGKTQETQYFGPGTRLLVL.

V usage is TRBV20-1 and J usage is TRBJ2-3; 14 nucleotides agree with TRBD2. CDR3 length equals 16 residues. The germline V gene encodes CDR1 DFQATT and CDR2 SNEGSKA (reference sequence). V trimming: 5 bases; J trimming: 2 bases; junction bases outside the gene matches: 6. CDR3 in DNA: TGCAGTGCTCAGGGACTAGCGGGAGCAGCCACAGATACGCAGTATTTT. It specifies CSAQGLAGAATDTQYF.

This chain joins TRBV7-9 and TRBJ2-7; D might be TRBD2 (6 bases). The CDR3 covers 13 residues. Germline V lookup: CDR1 SEHNR, CDR2 FQNEAQ (reference sequence). Trimming removed 5 bases at V and 2 bases at J, with 10 bases between. CDR3 DNA sequence: TGTGCCAGCAGCGGGGGGAAAACCTACGAGCAGTACTTC. Its translation: CASSGGKTYEQYF.

This chain joins TRBV14 and TRBJ2-5; TRBD1 agrees at 7 bases. The ends lost 1 base at V and 2 bases at J; junction bases unmatched: 7. The CDR3 runs 16 residues. Germline V lookup: CDR1 SGHDN, CDR2 FVKESK. The chain's CDR3 is CASSQVSFRGQETQYF. CDR3 coding DNA: TGTGCCAGCAGCCAAGTATCATTCAGGGGGCAAGAGACCCAGTACTTC.

This clonotype was observed a few times. V is TRBV2 and J is TRBJ2-3; D is unclear. This CDR3 comprises 14 residues. CDR1 and CDR2 from the germline V gene are SNHLY and FYNNEI. Trimming left V 4 bases short and J 7 bases short, with 15 bases between. The CDR3: CASSGVWAQNTQYF. Here the CDR3 DNA reads TGTGCCAGCAGTGGGGTGTGGGCACAGAATACGCAGTATTTT.

This clonotype was observed a few times. This chain connects TRBV12-3 or TRBV12-4 to TRBJ1-5; D unclear. The CDR3 spans 12 residues. The V gene lost 5 bases and the J gene lost 7 bases, with 9 bases spanning the gap. CDR3 protein: CASSVRKQPQHF. As DNA, the CDR3 is TGTGCCAGCAGTGTACGAAAACAGCCCCAGCATTTT.

This clonotype came up many times. The rearrangement uses TRBV10-1 and TRBJ1-5; 10 bases agree with TRBD1. This CDR3 is built from 13 residues. Per the germline V gene, CDR1 is WNHNN and CDR2 is SYGVQD (reference sequence). Trimming took 10 bases from V and 4 from J; bases not matched to a gene: 4. As DNA, the CDR3 is TGCGCCACCGCGGACAGGGGGAATCAGCCCCAGCATTTT. Protein product: CATADRGNQPQHF.

J is TRBJ2-3 and V is TRBV11-1; 7 bases fit TRBD2. Germline assignment: CDR1 SGHAT and CDR2 FQDESV (reference sequence). Germline trimming cut 1 base from V and 6 bases from J; bases unmatched to any gene: 10. This CDR3 is 16 amino acids long. In nucleotides, the CDR3 is TGTGCCAGCAGCTTAGACGGGGGGACTATCCTGGATACGCAGTATTTT. This translates into CASSLDGGTILDTQYF.

The chain's CDR3 is CASSPPVPRETQYF. CDR3 coding DNA: TGTGCCAGCTCACCACCAGTCCCGAGGGAGACCCAGTACTTC. The chain carries TRBV18 and TRBJ2-5; no clear D. Germline CDR1 is KGHSH and CDR2 is LQKENI. Between the trimmed V and J ends, which lost 0 bases and 5 bases, there was a span of 10 bases. The CDR3 consists of 14 residues. Drawing the rest from reference TRBV18 and TRBJ2-5, the complete variable domain is NAGVMQNPRHLVRRRGQEARLRCSPMKGHSHVYWYRQLPEEGLKFMVYLQKENIIDESGMPKERFSAEFPKEGPSILRIQQVVRGDSAAYFCASSPPVPRETQYFGPGTRLLVL.

The V and J genes are TRBV29-1 and TRBJ1-1; 7 nucleotides match TRBD1. From germline, CDR1 is SQVTM and CDR2 ANQGSEA. The CDR3 is 13 amino acids. V gave up 3 bases and J gave up 0 bases; unmatched junction bases: 1. CDR3 protein: CSVETGLNTEAFF. CDR3 nucleotides: TGCAGCGTTGAGACAGGGCTGAACACTGAAGCTTTCTTT.

A few counts support this clonotype. The chain combines TRBV6-1 with TRBJ2-2, with TRBD1 matching over 7 bases. Germline V gene lookup returns CDR1 MNHNS and CDR2 SASEGT. This CDR3 has 14 residues. With V trimmed by 6 bases and J by 7 bases, 8 bases remained unmatched. The CDR3 protein is CASRTRGQGGELFF. As DNA, the CDR3 is TGTGCCAGCAGAACTAGGGGGCAAGGCGGGGAGCTGTTTTTT.

There are a few counts of this clonotype. J is TRBJ2-3 and V is TRBV12-3 or TRBV12-4, with 10 bases identical to TRBD2. This CDR3 is built from 17 residues. V was clipped by 6 bases and J by 4 bases; unmatched bases: 13. The CDR3 DNA follows: TGTGCCAGCAGCTCCCCCACCCTAGCGGGAGTGCCAGATACGCAGTATTTT. Translating it yields CASSSPTLAGVPDTQYF.

The V gene is TRBV7-9, the J gene TRBJ2-4; possibly TRBD1 for D (5 bases). With 5 bases removed from V and 0 bases from J, the gap between germline ends came to 14 bases. Germline assignment: CDR1 SEHNR and CDR2 FQNEAQ (reference sequence). The CDR3 contains 16 residues. In nucleotides, the CDR3 is TGTGCCAGCAGCCCCGACAGAGCCCTAGCCAAAAACATTCAGTACTTC. Translated: CASSPDRALAKNIQYF.

The sample holds a few counts of this clonotype. This chain connects TRBV24-1 to TRBJ2-2, with 9 nucleotides matching TRBD1. V lost 5 bases to trimming and J lost 3 bases; unmatched junction nucleotides: 3. This CDR3 has 15 amino acids. Looked up from germline, CDR1 is KGHDR and CDR2 is SFDVKD. The CDR3 coding sequence is TGTGCCACCAGTGGGGGACAGGGCTACACCGGGGAGCTGTTTTTT. Translated: CATSGGQGYTGELFF.

This clonotype was counted only a few times. The gene calls are TRBV12-3 or TRBV12-4 and TRBJ2-2; D is perhaps TRBD2 (5 bases). CDR3 length: 13 amino acids. The V gene lost 6 bases and the J gene lost 5 bases, with 10 bases spanning the gap. The CDR3 loop reads CASRPDSTGELFF. The CDR3 nucleotides are TGTGCCAGCAGACCGGACTCTACCGGGGAGCTGTTTTTT.

The table lists this clonotype with a few counts. The genes are TRBV7-2 and TRBJ2-3; TRBD2 aligns across 14 bases. With 1 base clipped from V and 6 bases from J, the junction kept 6 bases outside the gene matches. This CDR3 spans 17 amino acids. In germline, CDR1 is SGHTA, CDR2 FQGNSA. For the CDR3, the DNA is TGTGCCAGCAGCTTAGGACTAGCGGGAGGGCCAGGTGATACGCAGTATTTT. Its protein is CASSLGLAGGPGDTQYF.

The chain is built from TRBV24-1 and TRBJ2-1; 9 bases are shared with TRBD1. Germline V lookup: CDR1 KGHDR, CDR2 SFDVKD. This CDR3 is 12 amino acids long. Trimming took 6 bases from V and 8 from J; bases not matched to a gene: 1. The CDR3 spells CATSNRGHEQFF. The DNA for the CDR3 is TGTGCCACCAGTAACAGGGGGCATGAGCAGTTCTTC.

Ten or more counts support this clonotype. The chain uses TRBV7-6 and TRBJ2-3, with D maybe TRBD1 (5 bases). CDR1 and CDR2 (germline): SGHVS, FNYEAQ. Trimming cost V 5 bases and J 0 bases, with 12 bases left between them. CDR3 length: 15 amino acids. DNA of the CDR3: TGTGCCAGCAGCCTCCAGGGTGTCAGCACAGATACGCAGTATTTT. Its translation: CASSLQGVSTDTQYF.

This clonotype occurred many times. J is TRBJ2-2 and V is TRBV6-1; TRBD1 agrees at 10 bases. Per germline, CDR1 MNHNS and CDR2 SASEGT. Unmatched junction bases numbered 8, after V lost 6 bases and J lost 7 bases. The CDR3 spans 15 residues. The CDR3 DNA follows: TGTGCCAGCAGGAGACAGGGGGCGCAAAACGGGGAGCTGTTTTTT. It encodes CASRRQGAQNGELFF.

The chain joins TRBV24-1 to TRBJ2-7, with a weak D call TRBD1 (6 bases). Trimming took 9 bases from V and 2 from J, leaving 10 bases between them. The germline V gene has CDR1 KGHDR and CDR2 SFDVKD. The CDR3 spans 12 residues. The CDR3: CATADSPYEQYF. The DNA of the CDR3 is TGTGCCACCGCGGACAGTCCCTACGAGCAGTACTTC.

This clonotype was found a few times. V gene TRBV20-1 combines with J gene TRBJ2-1; 8 positions agree with TRBD2. Germline values: CDR1 DFQATT, CDR2 SNEGSKA (reference sequence). V shed 2 bases and J 2 bases; nucleotides not matched to a gene: 8. The CDR3 extends over 16 amino acids. The CDR3: CSARKIAGTTYNEQFF. For the CDR3, the DNA is TGCAGTGCTAGAAAAATAGCGGGGACGACCTACAATGAGCAGTTCTTC.

The chain joins TRBV24-1 to TRBJ2-1; tentatively, D is TRBD1 or TRBD2 (6 bases each). The CDR3 totals 14 residues. Trimming took 5 bases from V and 6 from J, leaving 13 bases between them. Germline assignment: CDR1 KGHDR and CDR2 SFDVKD. CDR3 bases: TGTGCCACCAGTGTGGGGGGCCCCCTCAATGAGCAGTTCTTC. Translating it yields CATSVGGPLNEQFF.

The chain carries TRBV5-1 and TRBJ2-1, with a weak D call TRBD2 (5 bases). Germline lookup yields CDR1 SGHRS and CDR2 YFSETQ. V was pared by 0 bases and J by 3 bases, with 7 bases between. The CDR3 is 14 amino acids. CDR3 sequence reads: CASSLERGYNEQFF. CDR3 sequence (DNA): TGCGCCAGCAGCTTGGAACGGGGCTACAATGAGCAGTTCTTC.

This sequence joins TRBV20-1 and TRBJ2-2; D possibly corresponds to TRBD2 (6 bases). This CDR3 has 14 amino acids. Looked up from germline, CDR1 is DFQATT and CDR2 is SNEGSKA (reference sequence). Deletions cut 0 bases from V and 5 bases from J, with 10 bases between. CDR3 coding DNA: TGCAGTGCTAGAGATCCTGGGGGGACCGGGGAGCTGTTTTTT. Translated, it gives CSARDPGGTGELFF.